The rows below give T cell receptor beta chains drawn from one sample of a study of blood T cell repertoires in COVID-19. Produced via immunoSEQ multiplex PCR; TCRdb's table is partial and in-frame only. The repertoire holds 150,000 to 200,000 clones, with roughly 79% as singletons. The sample taken for sequencing was peripheral blood. The receptors shown here come from a woman of 80 years or more with COVID-19, enrolled during active disease. Both conserved end residues are part of each CDR3. Each record gives: CDR3 DNA, CDR3 protein, clone size, J gene, V gene, D gene. A D gene is named only where the DNA matches it firmly. Where a row states a size, it is once, few, many or the class of an expanded clone; other rows omit it.

CDR3 DNA: TGTGCCAGCAGCTTGCTTCAGGGGGGAGGAGAGACCCAGTACTTC; CDR3 protein: CASSLLQGGGETQYF; clone size: NA; J gene: TRBJ2-5; V gene: TRBV5-4; D gene: NA
CDR3 DNA: TGTGCCAGCAGCTTGGGACCGGATAGGGGTTATGGCTACACCTTC; CDR3 protein: CASSLGPDRGYGYTF; clone size: NA; J gene: TRBJ1-2; V gene: TRBV5-4; D gene: NA
CDR3 DNA: TGTGCCAGCAGCTTAGCGCGGGGGATGAACACTGAAGCTTTCTTT; CDR3 protein: CASSLARGMNTEAFF; clone size: few; J gene: TRBJ1-1; V gene: TRBV7-9; D gene: NA
CDR3 DNA: TGTGCCAGCAGTTACCTAAGGACTGTCAATGAAAAACTGTTTTTT; CDR3 protein: CASSYLRTVNEKLFF; clone size: NA; J gene: TRBJ1-4; V gene: TRBV6-5; D gene: NA
CDR3 DNA: TGTGCCAGCAGCGTAGGCAGGGTAATCTCTGGAAACACCATATATTTT; CDR3 protein: CASSVGRVISGNTIYF; clone size: NA; J gene: TRBJ1-3; V gene: TRBV9; D gene: NA
CDR3 DNA: TGTGCCAGCAGCCAACAGGGTGGGGGCCAGCCCCAGCATTTT; CDR3 protein: CASSQQGGGQPQHF; clone size: once; J gene: TRBJ1-5; V gene: TRBV6-2/TRBV6-3; D gene: NA
CDR3 DNA: TGTGCCAGCAGTTACTCACAGGGACACCGTGGAAACACCATATATTTT; CDR3 protein: CASSYSQGHRGNTIYF; clone size: NA; J gene: TRBJ1-3; V gene: TRBV6-6; D gene: NA
CDR3 DNA: TGTGCCAGCAGCGTCTCTGGACAGAACACTGAAGCTTTCTTT; CDR3 protein: CASSVSGQNTEAFF; clone size: once; J gene: TRBJ1-1; V gene: TRBV9; D gene: NA
CDR3 DNA: TGTGCCAGCAGTCCCTTCGAGACCCAGTACTTC; CDR3 protein: CASSPFETQYF; clone size: few; J gene: TRBJ2-5; V gene: TRBV28; D gene: NA
CDR3 DNA: TGTGCCAGCACGAAAAACAGGGGGCGAAATTCACCCCTCCACTTT; CDR3 protein: CASTKNRGRNSPLHF; clone size: once; J gene: TRBJ1-6; V gene: TRBV2; D gene: TRBD1
CDR3 DNA: TGTGCCAGCAGTTTGGCGGGGGACCCTTCCTCTAACTATGGCTACACCTTC; CDR3 protein: CASSLAGDPSSNYGYTF; clone size: NA; J gene: TRBJ1-2; V gene: TRBV28; D gene: NA